This T cell receptor (beta chain) originates from a study of blood T cell repertoires in COVID-19. Study background: Acute-phase and convalescent COVID-19 samples originated in the United States, Italy and Spain. Sample material is recorded as cDNA or gDNA derived from T cells, B-cell-depleted T cells, or PBMCs.

As handled by the study authors: Estimated nucleated cell counts came from reference gene primer amplification. Only in-frame clones appear in the TCRdb table, and some are missing; sequencing was by immunoSEQ multiplex PCR. The V and J calls and clone size come from that table; D and trimming were worked out from the DNA. Among around 60,000 clones listed, around 90% were seen once. Trimming pared 0 bases from V and 1 base from J, leaving 6 bases between. CDR1 is MRHNA, CDR2 SNTAGT, per germline. The CDR3 spans 14 residues. The chain carries TRBV6-4 and TRBJ1-1, with unresolved D. Sample: peripheral blood. The clonotype was recovered from a woman aged 80 or older with active COVID-19. CDR3 DNA: TGTGCCAGCAGTGACTCCGCGGGGAACACTGAAGCTTTCTTT. Amino acid sequence: CASSDSAGNTEAFF.